The subject of this entry is one T cell receptor beta chain. Documented treatment: oral pan-JAK inhibitor, 5-10 mg twice daily. TCR sequencing used cDNA made by reverse transcription of extracted RNA. Produced via immunoSEQ multiplex PCR; TCRdb's table is partial and in-frame only. This sample has approximately 300,000 clones, with about three fifths found just once. The record originates from a study of CD8+ T cells in alopecia areata. Germline lookup yields CDR1 SQVTM and CDR2 ANQGSEA. V lost 7 bases and J lost 1, with 14 bases in between. This CDR3 has 14 residues. This material consisted of CD4+ T cells sorted from blood, taken at week 24, from a patient treated with tofacitinib. The clonotype was recovered from a human donor with alopecia areata. The chain joins TRBV29-1 to TRBJ2-1; D is ambiguous. The CDR3 DNA is TGCAGCGGCGGATTAAGGTCTTCCTACAATGAGCAGTTCTTC. Translated, it gives CSGGLRSSYNEQFF.